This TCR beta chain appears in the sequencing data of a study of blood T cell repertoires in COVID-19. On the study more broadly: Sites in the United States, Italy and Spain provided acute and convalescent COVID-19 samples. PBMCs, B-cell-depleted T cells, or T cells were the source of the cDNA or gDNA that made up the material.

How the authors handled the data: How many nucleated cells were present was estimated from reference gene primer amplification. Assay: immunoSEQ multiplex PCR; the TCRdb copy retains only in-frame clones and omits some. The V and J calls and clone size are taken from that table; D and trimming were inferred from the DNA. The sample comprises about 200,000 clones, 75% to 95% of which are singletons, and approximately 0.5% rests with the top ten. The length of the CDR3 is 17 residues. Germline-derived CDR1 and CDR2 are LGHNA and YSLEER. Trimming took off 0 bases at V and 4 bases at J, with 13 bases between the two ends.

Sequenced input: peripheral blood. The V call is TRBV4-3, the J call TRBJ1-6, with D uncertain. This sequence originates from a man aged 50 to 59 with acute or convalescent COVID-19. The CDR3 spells CASSQESRAAYNSPLHF. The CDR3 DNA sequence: TGCGCCAGCAGCCAAGAGTCACGTGCGGCATATAATTCACCCCTCCACTTT.